The clone carrying this T cell receptor beta chain was counted between two and nine times. Its specificity is not known. This specimen belongs to a study of T cells after yellow fever vaccination. Findings of the study overall: Post-booster samples contained most primary-vaccination clones (about 96% CD4, about 90% CD8).

For TCR, cDNA came from 5'RACE template switching, which added a universal primer site and UMIs. TCRdb itself ran the 5' RACE reads through MiXCR, one entry per CDR3 protein. The sample carries 300,000 to 400,000 distinct CDR3 sequences, around 13% recorded once. This material consisted of CD4+ T cells sorted from PBMCs, taken 15 days after the yellow fever booster vaccination. This clonotype originated in a man between 18 and 35 years old who received the YFV17D yellow fever vaccine.

The CDR3 loop reads CASRPAGALGNTIYF. The CDR3 bases are TGTGCCAGCAGGCCCGCAGGGGCGCTGGGAAACACCATATATTTT. This chain uses TRBV12-3 or TRBV12-4 with TRBJ1-3; possibly TRBD1 for D (6 bases). The CDR3 is made up of 15 amino acids. The V end was cut by 6 bases, the J end by 4 bases, with 16 bases between.